This T cell receptor beta chain was captured in a study of vaccination and CD4 T cells after COVID-19 (dated by TCRdb to between 2021 and 2022). Concerning the study at large: Every convalescent patient had a positive nasal swab PCR test for SARS-CoV-2, with mild disease in roughly ten patients and severe disease in one. The cultures were stimulated with overlapping spike peptide pools from SARS-CoV-2 and from the common cold coronaviruses HCoV-NL63, HCoV-OC43 and HCoV-229E. Participants got two doses of the Pfizer-BioNTech BNT162b2 vaccine (n=8) or two doses of the Moderna mRNA-1273 vaccine (n=2). The time from the second vaccine dose to post-vaccine blood sampling had a median of roughly 79 days and ranged from about 14 to 241 days. The convalescent cohort comprised six males and four females, including two Hispanic individuals, seven Caucasians, two Asians and one multiracial person. Control cultures used a CEFX viral epitope pool as positive control, an HIV-1 Nef peptide pool as negative control, or no peptide. Post-COVID blood samples were collected from convalescent patients a median of roughly 100 days after diagnosis, with a range of about 30 to 170 days. In around nine COVID-19 convalescent patients and several infection-naive healthy vaccine recipients, the spike-specific CD4+ TCR repertoire before mRNA vaccination was compared with the repertoire after mRNA vaccination. What the study reported, not specific to this receptor: The median number of SARS-CoV-2-reactive clonotypes rose from 21 after infection to 38 after vaccination, but the change was not significant. The study included relatively few convalescent patients and did not analyze early timepoints after natural infection. Of the vaccine-specific clones in convalescent patients, 304 of 307, or nearly all, reacted only to SARS-CoV-2 spike and did not cross-react with common cold coronaviruses. In convalescent patients, a median roughly 87% of post-vaccine SARS-CoV-2-reactive clones were detected only after vaccination, suggesting vaccine-specific priming.

A word on this clonotype: Its antigen target is currently unknown. The input lacks base qualities; no much larger clone sits a single base away.

V gives up 0 bases and J gives up 2 bases, and the segment between their germline ends measures 11 bases. The germline V gene sets CDR1 to LGHNA and CDR2 to YNFKEQ. From the cysteine through the phenylalanine, the CDR3 covers 16 amino acids. The retained sequence is limited to the CDR3, 48 bases, with the frame set at the first base. The treatment or condition label, as the study defines it: approximately nine-day PBMC culture with coronavirus spike peptide pools or control peptides (ViraFEST assay). To expand antigen-specific T cells with peptide pools and then pick out the expanded clonotypes through TCR sequencing, the study relied on the ViraFEST assay. Positive SARS-CoV-2 PCR tests in the convalescent patients dated from March to December 2020, before Alpha, Beta and Delta variants emerged in the United States. Each well held 2.2 million or so PBMCs cultured with approximately 10 ug/ml peptide pools in IMDM containing around 5% human AB serum and approximately 10 IU/ml IL-2. Half of the culture medium was replaced with fresh IL-2-containing medium on days 3 and 7. CD4+ T cells were isolated after about nine days of culture through negative selection using the EasySep CD4+ T cell isolation kit. Ficoll-Paque Plus gradient centrifugation was used to isolate PBMCs from whole blood, and the isolated PBMCs were then either used fresh or cryopreserved at -140C. Culture conditions were generally each tested in triplicate wells.

The library was made by PCR. TCR sequencing of DNA from cultured CD4+ T cells used the Oncomine TCR Beta short-read assay at the Johns Hopkins FTIC core. The QIAamp micro DNA kit was used to extract genomic DNA from the cultured CD4+ T cells. Oncomine TCR Beta libraries from cultured CD4+ T cells were pooled with unique dual indexes and sequenced on an Illumina iSeq 100. From the authors' description of their analysis: Non-productive sequences were removed, and CDR3s not starting with C, not ending with F or W, or shorter than 7 amino acids were discarded. Antigen-specific clonotypes were identified using the MANAFEST web application through comparison of peptide-stimulated wells with reference and other culture wells. Positive clones required FDR below 0.05, an odds ratio above 5, and productive frequency above 0.1% in at least two of three replicate wells. A clonotype was classed as cross-reactive if the clonotype showed significant expansion both in SARS-CoV-2 spike wells and in at least one common cold coronavirus spike condition. Using R version 3.6.1, CDR3 homology was evaluated through Levenshtein distances (stringdist) along with unrooted phylogenetic trees (ape). TCRdb reprocessing: public reads trimmed at Q25 with fastp, clones called with MiXCR, in-frame beta chains kept. Duplicate CDR3 protein sequences are folded into a single record with the most common DNA and genes. V and J calls and clone size were set by TCRdb, not the authors. The sample records over 10,000 distinct CDR3 sequences, about a third of which are singletons. Around an eighth of the sample is taken by the ten largest.

Specimen: CD4+ T cells from blood, cultured in vitro. The V gene is TRBV4-2 and the J gene is TRBJ1-5; the D segment could be TRBD1, given 5 matching bases. The sequence derives from a human donor who had recovered from COVID-19. The CDR3: CASSQEVQGGNQPQHF. The DNA sequence follows: TGTGCCAGCAGCCAAGAGGTGCAGGGAGGCAATCAGCCCCAGCATTTT.